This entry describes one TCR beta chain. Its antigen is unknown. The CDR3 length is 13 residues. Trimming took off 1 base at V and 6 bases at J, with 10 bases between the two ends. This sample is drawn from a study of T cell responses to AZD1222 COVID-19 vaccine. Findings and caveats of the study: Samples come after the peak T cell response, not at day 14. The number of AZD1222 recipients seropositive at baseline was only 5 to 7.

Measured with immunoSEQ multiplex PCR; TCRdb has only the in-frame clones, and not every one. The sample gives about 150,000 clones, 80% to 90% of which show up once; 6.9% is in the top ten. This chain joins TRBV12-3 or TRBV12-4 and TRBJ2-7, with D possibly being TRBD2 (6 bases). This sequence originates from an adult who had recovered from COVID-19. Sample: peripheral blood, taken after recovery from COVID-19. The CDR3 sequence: CASSLVGDSEQYF. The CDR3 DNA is TGTGCCAGCAGTTTAGTCGGGGACTCCGAGCAGTACTTC.